This TCR beta chain was observed in a study of blood T cell repertoires in COVID-19. About the research overall: Spain, Italy and the United States supplied samples that represented acute and convalescent COVID-19. PBMCs, B-cell-depleted T cells, or T cells provided the cDNA or gDNA that made up the material.

As originally analysed: Amplification with reference gene primers provided the estimates of nucleated cell counts. Here immunoSEQ multiplex PCR was the method, and the copy in TCRdb shows in-frame clones only, minus some. V and J calls and clone size follow that table, whereas D and trimming were derived from the DNA. The table includes 120,000 or so clones, approximately 68% detected once. This clone has a handful of counts. The CDR3 extends over 9 amino acids. Germline V gene lookup returns CDR1 LNHDA and CDR2 SQIVND (reference sequence). J is TRBJ2-6 and V is TRBV19, with a tentative D call TRBD1 (6 bases). What was sequenced was peripheral blood. This clonotype was obtained from a woman in her 70s with acute or convalescent COVID-19. Here the CDR3 reads CASGQPSTF. The CDR3 nucleotides are TGTGCTTCCGGACAGCCGTCGACTTTC. Variable domain in full (rest from reference TRBV19 and TRBJ2-6): DGGITQSPKYLFRKEGQNVTLSCEQNLNHDAMYWYRQDPGQGLRLIYYSQIVNDFQKGDIAEGYSVSREKKESFPLTVTSAQKNPTAFYLCASGQPSTFGAGSRLTVL.